These 26 T cell receptor beta chains were sequenced from one sample in a study of response to subunit inactivated influenza vaccine. TCRdb passed the RT-PCR reads through MiXCR, listing each CDR3 protein once. The table has 500,000 to 750,000 distinct CDR3 sequences, 12% to 15% seen once. The sample consisted of PBMCs from blood, taken 11 to 12 days after vaccination. The receptor source for this set is a man aged 50 to 59 who received an inactivated influenza vaccine.

This clonotype was counted between two and nine times. J is TRBJ1-1 and V is TRBV4-2; 9 nucleotides agree with TRBD1. The CDR3 is 19 residues long. With 0 bases clipped from V and 0 bases from J, the junction kept 11 bases outside the gene matches. Germline V gives CDR1 LGHNA, CDR2 YNFKEQ. Here the CDR3 reads CASSQDIRGQGFMNTEAFF. CDR3 DNA sequence: TGTGCCAGCAGCCAAGATATTAGGGGACAGGGATTCATGAACACTGAAGCTTTCTTT.

This clonotype was detected many times. This chain uses TRBV10-3 with TRBJ2-7; 11 bases are shared with TRBD1. This CDR3 has 14 residues. Trimming cost V 5 bases and J 7 bases; bases outside gene matches: 7. The germline gives CDR1 ENHRY, CDR2 SYGVKD. The CDR3 here is CAISRGQGAQEQYF. The CDR3 nucleotides are TGTGCCATCAGTCGCGGACAGGGGGCTCAAGAGCAGTACTTC.

This clonotype has just a few counts. The CDR3 DNA is TGTGCCAGCAGTTACTCCCACGAAAACTCCTACGAGCAGTACTTC. Its protein is CASSYSHENSYEQYF. This chain links TRBV6-2 or TRBV6-3 with TRBJ2-7; D unresolved. The ends were cut back, 0 bases at V and 0 bases at J, with 9 bases in the middle. The CDR3 length is 15 residues. CDR1 is MNHEY and CDR2 is SVGEGT in the germline V gene.

This chain connects TRBV21-1 to TRBJ2-3; TRBD2, as called in the table, went unchecked against the DNA. TRBV21-1 is flagged as a pseudogene. The CDR3 spans 17 residues. CDR3 DNA: TGTGCCAGCAGCAAACACCGGGCCCCGGTCGTTACAGATACGCAGTATTTT. Translated, it gives CASSKHRAPVVTDTQYF.

This chain joins TRBV7-3 and TRBJ2-1; possible D gene TRBD2, 7 bases. The CDR3 covers 15 residues. The germline V and J ends were trimmed by 5 bases and 5 bases, with 16 bases remaining between them. Germline V CDR1 and CDR2: SGHTA, FQGTGA. The CDR3 loop reads CASSRGGAPNNEQFF. The DNA for the CDR3 is TGTGCCAGCAGCAGGGGGGGCGCCCCTAACAATGAGCAGTTCTTC.

The chain couples TRBV30 to TRBJ1-5; a weak D match, TRBD1 (5 bases). Germline CDR1 and CDR2: GTSNPN and SVGIG (reference sequence). The germline V and J ends were trimmed by 3 bases and 3 bases, with 12 bases remaining between them. The CDR3 has 14 amino acids. CDR3 nucleotide sequence: TGTGCCTGGAGACCGGGGACCTCCAATCAGCCCCAGCATTTT. This gives the protein CAWRPGTSNQPQHF.

This clonotype was recorded a few times. The chain combines TRBV6-1 with TRBJ2-7; no firm D call. V lost 6 bases to trimming and J lost 3 bases, with 15 bases between them. CDR3 size: 14 residues. Germline V gives CDR1 MNHNS, CDR2 SASEGT. This CDR3 is CASRVGVGIYEQYF. CDR3 bases: TGTGCCAGCAGGGTAGGAGTAGGAATCTACGAGCAGTACTTC.

The chain uses TRBV29-1 and TRBJ2-3, with D perhaps TRBD1 (6 bases). V was trimmed by 7 bases and J by 0 bases, leaving 11 bases between them. CDR3 size: 13 residues. Per germline, CDR1 SQVTM and CDR2 ANQGSEA. The CDR3 DNA sequence: TGCAGCGGTGACAGGCGGAGCACAGATACGCAGTATTTT. It encodes CSGDRRSTDTQYF.

J is TRBJ2-5 and V is TRBV3-1, with D possibly TRBD2 on 6 matching bases. V lost 4 bases to trimming and J lost 5 bases, with 11 bases between them. Per germline, CDR1 LGHDT and CDR2 YNNKEL (reference sequence). This CDR3 spans 13 amino acids. This CDR3 is CASSPPGGETQYF. CDR3 DNA sequence: TGTGCCAGCAGCCCTCCCGGAGGGGAGACCCAGTACTTC.

This clonotype occurred a few times. The chain links TRBV5-1 to TRBJ2-2; unclear D gene. Germline V gene data show CDR1 as SGHRS and CDR2 as YFSETQ. This CDR3 is built from 14 residues. V lost 6 bases and J lost 0, with 9 bases in between. This CDR3 is CASTQQANTGELFF. The CDR3 DNA sequence: TGCGCCAGCACCCAACAAGCGAACACCGGGGAGCTGTTTTTT. Filled out from reference TRBV5-1 and TRBJ2-2, the complete variable domain reads KAGVTQTPRYLIKTRGQQVTLSCSPISGHRSVSWYQQTPGQGLQFLFEYFSETQRNKGNFPGRFSGRQFSNSRSEMNVSTLELGDSALYLCASTQQANTGELFFGEGSRLTVL.

This chain connects TRBV19 to TRBJ2-6; 8 bases are shared with TRBD1. Germline CDR1 and CDR2: LNHDA and SQIVND (reference sequence). The trim removed 7 bases at V and 3 bases at J, leaving 11 bases unmatched. The CDR3 length is 17 residues. CDR3 sequence reads: CASTADRGASGANVLTF. CDR3 bases: TGTGCCAGTACCGCCGACAGGGGCGCAAGTGGGGCCAACGTCCTGACTTTC.

This clonotype was counted at least ten times. V and J are TRBV23-1 and TRBJ1-5; 9 bases agree with TRBD1. TRBV23-1 is an ORF, with its function uncertain. J was trimmed by 1 base and V by 0 bases; bases with no gene match: 1. The CDR3 length is 16 residues. The CDR3 DNA reads TGCGCCAGCAGTCAATCGACAGGGGGGAGCAATCAGCCCCAGCATTTT. It encodes CASSQSTGGSNQPQHF.

The genes are TRBV7-3 and TRBJ1-1; D is unresolved. Germline CDR1 SGHTA, CDR2 FQGTGA. The V and J ends lost 5 bases and 2 bases respectively, with 9 bases between them. CDR3 length: 13 amino acids. The CDR3, as DNA: TGTGCCAGCAGCGCTACAACCAACACTGAAGCTTTCTTT. This translates into CASSATTNTEAFF.

This clonotype was counted a few times. The chain recombines TRBV27 with TRBJ1-2; D not resolved. V was cut by 6 bases and J by 0 bases, with 14 bases left in between. Per germline, CDR1 MNHEY and CDR2 SMNVEV (reference sequence). CDR3 length equals 15 residues. The CDR3 nucleotides read TGTGCCAGCAGGCTTTATCCAGGCGCTAACTATGGCTACACCTTC. Translated: CASRLYPGANYGYTF.

This clonotype appeared a few times. At one end the junction does not follow the germline gene, possibly because of a read error. The chain joins TRBV4-1 to TRBJ2-7, with 8 bases that match TRBD2. Germline loops: CDR1 MGHRA, CDR2 YSYEKL. CDR3 length: 12 amino acids. The CDR3 DNA follows: TGCGCCAGCAGCCAGCCGGGGGGGGACTTGAACTTC. Translation: CASSQPGGDLNF.

This clonotype was seen a few times. V and J are TRBV7-9 and TRBJ1-1, with TRBD1 as a possible D gene (6 bases). The CDR3 has 13 residues. CDR1 is SEHNR, CDR2 FQNEAQ, per germline (reference sequence). V lost 1 base and J 7 bases, leaving 10 bases between the germline ends. As DNA, the CDR3 is TGTGCCAGCAGCTTAGATTCAGGGGTTGAAGCTTTCTTT. This encodes CASSLDSGVEAFF.

This chain uses TRBV24-1 with TRBJ2-1; no reliable D call. Looked up from germline, CDR1 is KGHDR and CDR2 is SFDVKD. The CDR3 has 12 amino acids. Trimming cost V 6 bases and J 5 bases, with 7 bases left between them. CDR3 in amino acids: CATSRPNNEQFF. For the CDR3, the DNA is TGTGCCACCAGTCGTCCTAACAATGAGCAGTTCTTC.

About this clonotype: This may arise from a read error, as a much more abundant clone is one base away. V is TRBV29-1 and J is TRBJ2-5, with 9 bases that match TRBD2. The CDR3 extends over 17 amino acids. V dropped 0 bases and J dropped 7; count of bases not matched to a gene: 15. Looked up from germline, CDR1 is SQVTM and CDR2 is ANQGSEA. The CDR3 bases are TGCAGCGTTGAAGATGGACTAGCGCGATACCAATTTGGGACCCAGTACTTC. Translation: CSVEDGLARYQFGTQYF.

The chain joins TRBV7-9 to TRBJ2-2; 10 nucleotides align to TRBD2. V shed 5 bases and J 4 bases; nucleotides not matched to a gene: 7. Germline assignment: CDR1 SEHNR and CDR2 FQNEAQ (reference sequence). This CDR3 comprises 16 residues. CDR3 DNA: TGTGCCAGCAGCAAAAGACTAGCGGGTCCCACCGGGGAGCTGTTTTTT. This translates into CASSKRLAGPTGELFF.

J is TRBJ2-5 and V is TRBV4-2, with TRBD2 identical over 10 bases. Looked up from germline, CDR1 is LGHNA and CDR2 is YNFKEQ. V was pared by 1 base and J by 5 bases, with 13 bases of the junction left unmatched. The CDR3 covers 18 residues. Written as DNA, the CDR3 is TGTGCCAGCAGCCAAGGACCCGGACTAGCGGCGCAGGGTGAGACCCAGTACTTC. The encoded protein is CASSQGPGLAAQGETQYF.

The chain carries TRBV20-1 and TRBJ2-3, with D tentatively TRBD1 or TRBD2 (5 bases each). The germline CDR1 and CDR2 sequences are DFQATT and SNEGSKA (reference sequence). The length of the CDR3 is 16 residues. Trimming removed 6 bases from V and 2 bases from J, with 21 bases in between. DNA of the CDR3: TGCAGTGCCGGCGAGGGGCGCGGAGCGTTCACAGATACGCAGTATTTT. Translation gives CSAGEGRGAFTDTQYF.

CDR3 in amino acids: CASSWGPSSYEQYF. The CDR3 coding sequence is TGTGCCAGCAGCTGGGGCCCAAGCTCCTACGAGCAGTACTTC. The chain uses TRBV11-2 and TRBJ2-7, with TRBD1 as a possible D gene (5 bases). V was cut by 4 bases and J by 0 bases, with 10 bases left in between. The CDR3 runs 14 residues. The germline V gene encodes CDR1 SGHAT and CDR2 FQNNGV.

In this sample, this clonotype turned up many times. This chain joins TRBV20-1 and TRBJ1-5; D is unclear. The germline V gene encodes CDR1 DFQATT and CDR2 SNEGSKA (reference sequence). The germline V and J ends were trimmed by 5 bases and 0 bases, with 17 bases remaining between them. The CDR3 is made up of 16 amino acids. CDR3 residues: CSAELVGIVSNQPQHF. CDR3 nucleotides: TGCAGTGCTGAACTAGTAGGGATCGTTAGCAATCAGCCCCAGCATTTT.

In this sample, this clonotype turned up many times. This chain uses TRBV29-1 with TRBJ2-3, with D unresolved. CDR3 length: 14 residues. Germline V gives CDR1 SQVTM, CDR2 ANQGSEA. Between the trimmed V and J ends, which lost 6 bases and 0 bases, there was a span of 13 bases. The CDR3 nucleotides read TGCAGCGTCGCCGTGGTGAGCAGCACAGATACGCAGTATTTT. Residues: CSVAVVSSTDTQYF.

This chain joins TRBV4-2 and TRBJ1-3, with no clear D. The CDR3 runs 16 residues. Trimming removed 4 bases from V and 0 bases from J, with 13 bases in between. In germline, CDR1 is LGHNA, CDR2 YNFKEQ. The CDR3: CASSRSGRSSGNTIYF. The CDR3 bases are TGTGCCAGCAGCCGGAGCGGACGTTCCTCTGGAAACACCATATATTTT.

The sample holds a few counts of this clonotype. This chain links TRBV14 with TRBJ2-6, with TRBD2 matching 13 bases. Germline lookup yields CDR1 SGHDN and CDR2 FVKESK. The J segment lost 1 base and the V segment lost 3 bases, leaving 3 bases of the junction unmatched. The CDR3 runs to 18 residues. CDR3 in DNA: TGTGCCAGCAGCCAGCCGGGACTAGCGGGATCTGGGGCCAACGTCCTGACTTTC. This gives the protein CASSQPGLAGSGANVLTF.